This entry describes one T cell receptor (beta chain). The data derive from a study of blood T cell repertoires in COVID-19. At the level of the study: Acute and convalescent COVID-19 samples came from the United States, Italy and Spain. PBMCs, B-cell-depleted T cells, or T cells were the source of the cDNA or gDNA that made up the material.

In germline, CDR1 is MNHEY, CDR2 SMNVEV (reference sequence). The trim removed 5 bases at V and 4 bases at J, leaving 10 bases unmatched. The CDR3 sequence is 15 residues long. TCRdb's copy holds only in-frame clones and misses some; the assay was immunoSEQ multiplex PCR. The table includes over 100,000 clones, around four fifths detected once. The chain has TRBV27 and TRBJ2-7; TRBD2 matches 8 bases. Sequencing was performed on peripheral blood. The TCR originated in a man aged 40-49 years with active or convalescent COVID-19. The CDR3: CASSPNRGGRYEQYF. In DNA, the CDR3 is TGTGCCAGCAGTCCTAATCGGGGGGGCCGATACGAGCAGTACTTC.